The subject of this entry is one T cell receptor beta chain. Its specificity is unknown. This specimen comes from a study of graft-versus-host responses after intestinal transplantation. Study-wide context: Isolated intestinal, liver-intestinal, or multivisceral transplants had been given to the recipients. Anti-thymocyte globulin induction preceded roughly 3 years of tacrolimus and steroid maintenance in all recipients.

Clones were sequenced by immunoSEQ multiplex PCR, and TCRdb holds only the in-frame ones, with some missing. Among 96,000 or so clones listed, 80% to 95% were seen once. The length of the CDR3 is 11 residues. Trimming removed 6 bases from V and 10 bases from J; junction bases left unmatched: 2. Germline loops: CDR1 MNHNY, CDR2 SVGAGI (reference sequence). General study findings and limits: Recipient-marrow GvH clones were detected, some having first appeared in ileum or blood.

This chain links TRBV6-6 with TRBJ2-1; TRBD1 agrees at 8 bases. The sequences come from unstimulated CD4+ T cells sorted from spleen or lymph node cells, collected before intestinal transplant. The source is a human donor who received an intestinal transplant. The CDR3 here is CASRQGDEQFF. In nucleotides, the CDR3 is TGTGCCAGCAGACAGGGGGACGAGCAGTTCTTC.